This T cell receptor (beta chain) is drawn from a study of blood T cell repertoires in COVID-19. The table came from immunoSEQ multiplex PCR; TCRdb's copy has only in-frame clones and leaves some out. The profile covers some 50,000 clones, with 80% to 90% appearing a single time and 2.5% to 3% taken by the ten largest. CDR1 is MNHEY, CDR2 SVGEGT, per germline. The CDR3 runs 15 residues. V dropped 4 bases and J dropped 7 bases, with 19 bases sitting between them. The chain joins TRBV6-2 or TRBV6-3 to TRBJ1-2, with a possible D match to TRBD1 (6 bases). The receptor's source is a man aged 80 or over with acute or convalescent COVID-19. Sequencing used peripheral blood. The CDR3: CASSSPSSRGGGYTF. Written as DNA, the CDR3 is TGTGCCAGCAGTTCCCCATCCTCTCGAGGGGGTGGCTACACCTTC.